This T cell receptor beta chain comes out of a study of beta chain features in type 1 diabetes. Study results and caveats: Across patients, naive, central memory and Treg TCRB repertoires exhibited apparently greater similarity than was observed across healthy donors. Among type 1 diabetes patients, VDJ junctions had fewer insertions and more deletions.

Of the isolated RNA, all was reverse transcribed, and so the sequenced material was expressed TCRB transcripts. The repertoire was sequenced with immunoSEQ multiplex PCR; TCRdb's copy has only in-frame clones and lacks some. Here the sample spans under 150,000 clones, around 50% being singletons. This clone has only a few counts. Its antigen remains unidentified. Sorted populations were all over 95% pure. The TCR comes from a young man in good health. Sequenced sample: Tregs from blood.

CDR3 residues: CSVDAGRSTEAFF. The CDR3 nucleotides are TGCAGCGTTGATGCTGGCAGAAGTACTGAAGCTTTCTTT. This chain uses TRBV29-1 with TRBJ1-1; D is undetermined. The CDR3 has 13 amino acids. Between the trimmed V and J ends, which lost 3 bases and 5 bases, there was a span of 13 bases. Germline V gene lookup returns CDR1 SQVTM and CDR2 ANQGSEA. Filled out from reference TRBV29-1 and TRBJ1-1, the complete variable domain reads SAVISQKPSRDICQRGTSLTIQCQVDSQVTMMFWYRQQPGQSLTLIATANQGSEATYESGFVIDKFPISRPNLTFSTLTVSNMSPEDSSIYLCSVDAGRSTEAFFGQGTRLTVV.